This T cell receptor (beta chain) was retrieved from a study of blood T cells in healthy people across ages. Overall study results and limits: Among long-lived donors, naive CD4+ cells were more numerous and diversity higher than in aged donors. Unsorted PBMCs ruled out conclusive naive versus antigen-experienced comparison.

Sample-barcoded 5' priming and a J-beta primer mix drove a second PCR of 7 to 11 cycles. TCRdb analysed the 5' RACE reads with MiXCR anew, one entry per CDR3 protein. The table has about 670,000 distinct CDR3 sequences, 40% to 45% seen once. CDR1 is SEHNR, CDR2 FQNEAQ, per germline (reference sequence). This CDR3 contains 14 residues. In its sample, this clonotype was seen many times. The antigen is unknown. At one end the junction does not follow the germline gene, possibly because of a read error. Healthy Caucasian individuals from Russia aged roughly 6 to 90 were enrolled as donors. The gene calls are TRBV7-9 and TRBJ2-7; TRBD1 is a possible D gene (6 bases). The clonotype originates from a man at least 80 years old in good health. Sequenced material: blood. The CDR3 is CASSLGTGSYEQYF. The CDR3 bases are TGCGCCAGCAGCTTGGGTACAGGGAGCTACGAGCAGTACTTC.